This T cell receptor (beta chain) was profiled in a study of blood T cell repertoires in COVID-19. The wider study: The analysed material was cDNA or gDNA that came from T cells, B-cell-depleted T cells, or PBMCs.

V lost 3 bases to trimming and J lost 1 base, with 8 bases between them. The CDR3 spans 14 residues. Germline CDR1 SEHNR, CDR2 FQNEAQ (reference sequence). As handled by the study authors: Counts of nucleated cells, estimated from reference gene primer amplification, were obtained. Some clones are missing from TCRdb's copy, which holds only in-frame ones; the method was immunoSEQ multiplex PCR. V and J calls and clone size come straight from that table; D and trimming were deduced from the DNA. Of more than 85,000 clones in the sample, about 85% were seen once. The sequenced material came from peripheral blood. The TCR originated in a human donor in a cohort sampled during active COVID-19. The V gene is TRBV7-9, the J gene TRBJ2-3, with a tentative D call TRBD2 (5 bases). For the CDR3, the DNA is TGTGCCAGCAGCTTCGGGGTTGGCACAGATACGCAGTATTTT. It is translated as CASSFGVGTDTQYF. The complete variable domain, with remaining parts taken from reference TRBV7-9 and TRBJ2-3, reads DTGVSQNPRHKITKRGQNVTFRCDPISEHNRLYWYRQTLGQGPEFLTYFQNEAQLEKSRLLSDRFSAERPKGSFSTLEIQRTEQGDSAMYLCASSFGVGTDTQYFGPGTRLTVL.